Listed below are T cell receptor beta chains from one sample, sequenced in a study of T-cell memory formation after mild COVID-19. TCRdb reprocessed the 5' RACE reads with MiXCR, giving one entry per CDR3 protein. Here the sample spans 400,000 to 450,000 distinct CDR3 sequences, roughly 18% being singletons. The specimen was PBMCs or a T cell subset sorted from them (not recorded which). These receptors originate from a man younger than 30 who had mild COVID-19 (a few samples of this study predate the infection). Cell type and time point are not known. The conserved cysteine and the conserved F or W are not part of the CDR3 here. Fields, in order: CDR3 protein, V gene.

cdr3_aa: ASSPGTDFREAF
v_call: TRBV7-3

cdr3_aa: SVEGQNYGYT
v_call: TRBV29-1

cdr3_aa: SARAPGLSTDTQY
v_call: TRBV20-1

cdr3_aa: ASSFYGGNYGYT
v_call: TRBV27

cdr3_aa: ASSFRAGGGELF
v_call: TRBV7-2

cdr3_aa: SARDATSGQETQY
v_call: TRBV20-1

cdr3_aa: ASSLTSHSGNTIY
v_call: TRBV5-1

cdr3_aa: SAISGSYTDTQY
v_call: TRBV20-1

cdr3_aa: ASSRAMNTEAF
v_call: TRBV12-3/TRBV12-4

cdr3_aa: ASSTSSGNTIY
v_call: TRBV7-7

cdr3_aa: ASSTGTGAPLH
v_call: TRBV7-3

cdr3_aa: ASSLASQGGETQY
v_call: TRBV28

cdr3_aa: ASSLDGYSNQPQH
v_call: TRBV5-1

cdr3_aa: ASSTGGGAGGDTQY
v_call: TRBV19

cdr3_aa: ASSPAEGNQPQH
v_call: TRBV12-3/TRBV12-4

cdr3_aa: ATSRHKGDPDTQY
v_call: TRBV15

cdr3_aa: ASTGLPGANVLT
v_call: TRBV7-6

cdr3_aa: ASSYVGVWSPLH
v_call: TRBV6-5

cdr3_aa: ASSYRVRGSSYEQY
v_call: TRBV6-2/TRBV6-3

cdr3_aa: ASSLAPGLAVGEQF
v_call: TRBV28

cdr3_aa: ASSSSGLAGNYNEQF
v_call: TRBV5-1

cdr3_aa: ASTPGNTGELF
v_call: TRBV25-1

cdr3_aa: ASSTFAGGNEQF
v_call: TRBV7-2

cdr3_aa: ASSPSTGAAGGYT
v_call: TRBV18

cdr3_aa: ASSGWLLNTEAF
v_call: TRBV6-5

cdr3_aa: ASSPSTGGSGELF
v_call: TRBV5-1

cdr3_aa: ASSEGGGNTEAF
v_call: TRBV10-1

cdr3_aa: ASRSTGQVFTEAF
v_call: TRBV7-9